These T cell receptor beta chains were read from a single sample in a study of cytomegalovirus exposure and HLA in healthy donors. Clones were read by immunoSEQ multiplex PCR, and TCRdb kept only the in-frame ones, dropping some. The sample includes under 80,000 clones, 70% to 80% of them seen just once. The sequencing input was PBMCs. Receptors originate from a man in his forties or fifties in good health and CMV-seropositive. The CDR3 runs from the conserved cysteine through the conserved F or W. The D gene is left open where the match is weak.

v_call: TRBV5-4
d_call: .
cdr3_length: 17
j_call: TRBJ2-7
cdr3_aa: CASSLGGGRREPHEQYF

v_call: TRBV30
d_call: TRBD1
cdr3_length: 13
j_call: TRBJ1-2
cdr3_aa: CAWSVNRGVSYTF

v_call: TRBV6-6
d_call: .
cdr3_length: 14
j_call: TRBJ2-7
cdr3_aa: CASSSGQTSYEQYF

v_call: TRBV7-2
d_call: TRBD2
cdr3_length: 14
j_call: TRBJ2-7
cdr3_aa: CASSGGLQSYEQYF

v_call: TRBV11-2
d_call: .
cdr3_length: 14
j_call: TRBJ2-7
cdr3_aa: CASSGYYDPYEQYF

v_call: TRBV27
d_call: TRBD1
cdr3_length: 14
j_call: TRBJ2-3
cdr3_aa: CASLGQGGRDTQYF

v_call: TRBV29-1
d_call: .
cdr3_length: 13
j_call: TRBJ1-5
cdr3_aa: CSVAVESNQPQHF

v_call: TRBV6-6
d_call: TRBD1
cdr3_length: 14
j_call: TRBJ2-7
cdr3_aa: CASSLTQGANEQYF

v_call: TRBV4-3
d_call: .
cdr3_length: 16
j_call: TRBJ2-7
cdr3_aa: CASSQDPRGSSYEQYF

v_call: TRBV27
d_call: TRBD2
cdr3_length: 21
j_call: TRBJ2-3
cdr3_aa: CASSLPPRGSGAVLGTDTQYF

v_call: TRBV2
d_call: .
cdr3_length: 15
j_call: TRBJ1-6
cdr3_aa: CASSRTATKNSPLHF

v_call: TRBV7-3
d_call: TRBD1
cdr3_length: 16
j_call: TRBJ1-2
cdr3_aa: CASSSFGQGTFYDYTF

v_call: TRBV2
d_call: TRBD2
cdr3_length: 20
j_call: TRBJ2-7
cdr3_aa: CASSLEDTNLSGRAVYEQYF

v_call: TRBV2
d_call: .
cdr3_length: 14
j_call: TRBJ2-7
cdr3_aa: CASRIREKTYEQYF

v_call: TRBV19
d_call: TRBD1
cdr3_length: 17
j_call: TRBJ1-6
cdr3_aa: CASSIASGQAPNSPLHF

v_call: TRBV18
d_call: TRBD2
cdr3_length: 15
j_call: TRBJ2-7
cdr3_aa: CASSPGIRLANEQYF

v_call: TRBV6-6
d_call: TRBD1
cdr3_length: 15
j_call: TRBJ2-7
cdr3_aa: CASSYGGRGKYEQYF

v_call: TRBV27
d_call: TRBD1
cdr3_length: 19
j_call: TRBJ2-7
cdr3_aa: CASSSSTGGSRVPTYEQYF

v_call: TRBV28
d_call: TRBD2
cdr3_length: 17
j_call: TRBJ2-1
cdr3_aa: CASSWGSGIAGRIEQFF

v_call: TRBV5-1
d_call: TRBD2
cdr3_length: 15
j_call: TRBJ2-5
cdr3_aa: CASSLALAGSETQYF

v_call: TRBV5-6
d_call: TRBD1
cdr3_length: 17
j_call: TRBJ1-1
cdr3_aa: CASSPRTGGRLGTEAFF

v_call: TRBV28
d_call: TRBD2
cdr3_length: 16
j_call: TRBJ2-7
cdr3_aa: CASSSLAPGLAGEQYF

v_call: TRBV7-9
d_call: TRBD2
cdr3_length: 16
j_call: TRBJ2-1
cdr3_aa: CASSLESGGPYNEQFF

v_call: TRBV29-1
d_call: .
cdr3_length: 11
j_call: TRBJ2-7
cdr3_aa: CSVGSTYEQYF

v_call: TRBV27
d_call: .
cdr3_length: 12
j_call: TRBJ2-7
cdr3_aa: CASSDRDYEQYF

v_call: TRBV6-5
d_call: .
cdr3_length: 13
j_call: TRBJ1-6
cdr3_aa: CASSPETDSPLHF

v_call: TRBV5-1
d_call: TRBD2
cdr3_length: 18
j_call: TRBJ2-1
cdr3_aa: CASSASGTSGASYNEQFF

v_call: TRBV6-1
d_call: .
cdr3_length: 13
j_call: TRBJ2-7
cdr3_aa: CATRTNLYYEQYF

v_call: TRBV7-2
d_call: TRBD1
cdr3_length: 15
j_call: TRBJ1-4
cdr3_aa: CASSFKGQPREKLFF

v_call: TRBV11-3
d_call: .
cdr3_length: 13
j_call: TRBJ2-3
cdr3_aa: CAAPRGSLDTQYF

v_call: TRBV7-2
d_call: .
cdr3_length: 13
j_call: TRBJ2-3
cdr3_aa: CASSLVSTDTQYF

v_call: TRBV9
d_call: .
cdr3_length: 13
j_call: TRBJ2-5
cdr3_aa: CASSVDPGETQYF

v_call: TRBV12-5
d_call: TRBD1
cdr3_length: 14
j_call: TRBJ2-7
cdr3_aa: CASGVGQGAYEQYF

v_call: TRBV16
d_call: .
cdr3_length: 13
j_call: TRBJ2-4
cdr3_aa: CASSPRPESIQYF

v_call: TRBV7-9
d_call: TRBD1
cdr3_length: 12
j_call: TRBJ1-1
cdr3_aa: CSSSAEGTAAFF

v_call: TRBV6-1
d_call: .
cdr3_length: 12
j_call: TRBJ2-1
cdr3_aa: CASSVEGGEQFF

v_call: TRBV6-1
d_call: .
cdr3_length: 14
j_call: TRBJ2-1
cdr3_aa: CASSELKYQEAQFF

v_call: TRBV30
d_call: .
cdr3_length: 14
j_call: TRBJ2-7
cdr3_aa: CAWSVSRVAYEQYF

v_call: TRBV9
d_call: .
cdr3_length: 12
j_call: TRBJ2-3
cdr3_aa: CASSYGTDTQYF

v_call: TRBV7-3
d_call: .
cdr3_length: 15
j_call: TRBJ2-5
cdr3_aa: CASSLLRGTQETQYF

v_call: TRBV28
d_call: TRBD2
cdr3_length: 15
j_call: TRBJ2-1
cdr3_aa: CASSETGTSVFEQFF

v_call: TRBV28
d_call: .
cdr3_length: 14
j_call: TRBJ1-5
cdr3_aa: CASSLGQSGQPQHF

v_call: TRBV19
d_call: TRBD1
cdr3_length: 18
j_call: TRBJ2-6
cdr3_aa: CASYSFRTGVTKANVLTF

v_call: TRBV7-9
d_call: TRBD1
cdr3_length: 18
j_call: TRBJ2-7
cdr3_aa: CASRTRDSLVRVLYEQYF